One and the same sample provided the 16 T cell receptor beta chains below, sequenced in a study of PD-L1 blockade in urothelial cancer. Profiled with immunoSEQ multiplex PCR; TCRdb holds only in-frame clones, not every one. The sample contains under 100,000 clones, roughly 87% of which appear only once. The sequenced sample was PBMCs, obtained around atezolizumab (anti-PD-L1) treatment. Every receptor here comes from a man aged 70 or older with urothelial cancer.

This chain joins TRBV2 and TRBJ2-5; 10 bases agree with TRBD2. The CDR3 loop spans 15 amino acids. Germline lookup yields CDR1 SNHLY and CDR2 FYNNEI. Trimming cost V 6 bases and J 2 bases; bases outside gene matches: 6. CDR3 DNA: TGTGCCAGCAGGGTCGGACTAGCGGTGCAAGAGACCCAGTACTTC. Translating it yields CASRVGLAVQETQYF.

The V call is TRBV5-5, the J call TRBJ2-5; 10 bases align to TRBD1. Germline V CDR1 and CDR2: SGHKS, YYEKEE (reference sequence). V dropped 4 bases and J dropped 4; count of bases not matched to a gene: 7. CDR3 length: 15 residues. CDR3 bases: TGTGCCAGCAGCCTAGGGACAGGGGTTGGAGAGACCCAGTACTTC. Its protein product is CASSLGTGVGETQYF. The full variable domain, in which reference TRBV5-5 and TRBJ2-5 provide the parts outside the CDR3, is DAGVTQSPTHLIKTRGQQVTLRCSPISGHKSVSWYQQVLGQGPQFIFQYYEKEERGRGNFPDRFSARQFPNYSSELNVNALLLGDSALYLCASSLGTGVGETQYFGPGTRLLVL.

V usage is TRBV6-4 and J usage is TRBJ2-1, with D perhaps matching TRBD2 (5 bases). The V end was cut by 6 bases, the J end by 9 bases, with 15 bases between. Germline CDR1 is MRHNA and CDR2 is SNTAGT. The CDR3 extends over 13 amino acids. CDR3 residues: CASSETREGEQFF. In DNA form, the CDR3 reads TGTGCCAGCAGCGAAACTCGTGAGGGTGAGCAGTTCTTC.

This clone was seen a single time. The chain joins TRBV5-1 to TRBJ2-5; TRBD2 agrees at 8 bases. Germline values: CDR1 SGHRS, CDR2 YFSETQ. The length of the CDR3 is 15 residues. Trimming at V came to 0 bases and at J to 5 bases, leaving 6 bases not matched to a gene. The CDR3 bases are TGCGCCAGCAGCTTGGCCACGGGGGGGGCCGAGACCCAGTACTTC. It translates to CASSLATGGAETQYF.

The chain combines TRBV12-5 with TRBJ2-2; 16 bases are shared with TRBD2. The CDR3 has 22 residues. CDR1 and CDR2 (germline): LGHNT, FRNRAP. Losses at the gene ends were 3 bases for V and 4 bases for J; bases not matched to a gene: 17. The CDR3: CASGFRSLIPGLAGGPTGELFF. The CDR3 DNA reads as TGTGCTAGTGGTTTTCGTTCCCTCATCCCGGGACTAGCGGGGGGGCCCACCGGGGAGCTGTTTTTT. The variable domain in full, with the rest retrieved from reference TRBV12-5 and TRBJ2-2, is DARVTQTPRHKVTEMGQEVTMRCQPILGHNTVFWYRQTMMQGLELLAYFRNRAPLDDSGMPKDRFSAEMPDATLATLKIQPSEPRDSAVYFCASGFRSLIPGLAGGPTGELFFGEGSRLTVL.

CDR3: CASSTNLSGNTIYF. The CDR3, as DNA: TGTGCCAGCAGCACTAACCTCTCTGGAAACACCATATATTTT. The V gene is TRBV7-9, the J gene TRBJ1-3, with no clear D. The CDR3 contains 14 residues. Germline values: CDR1 SEHNR, CDR2 FQNEAQ (reference sequence). V was clipped by 5 bases and J by 0 bases, with 8 bases between them.

The chain joins TRBV9 to TRBJ1-1, with 9 bases fitting TRBD1. The CDR3 totals 12 residues. Germline assignment: CDR1 SGDLS and CDR2 YYNGEE. Unmatched junction bases numbered 5, after V lost 4 bases and J lost 10 bases. CDR3 amino acids: CASSTPTGGAFF. For the CDR3, the DNA is TGTGCCAGCAGCACCCCGACAGGGGGAGCTTTCTTT.

The V gene is TRBV10-3, the J gene TRBJ2-3; 13 bases are shared with TRBD2. The junction had 2 bases not matched to a gene; V was cut back by 6 bases and J by 5 bases. CDR3 length equals 14 residues. Germline lookup yields CDR1 ENHRY and CDR2 SYGVKD. The CDR3 sequence is CAISGTSGVDTQYF. In DNA, the CDR3 is TGTGCCATCAGCGGGACTAGCGGGGTAGATACGCAGTATTTT.

This clone has more than one count but fewer than ten. V gene TRBV6-5 combines with J gene TRBJ1-5; 7 nucleotides agree with TRBD1. Germline CDR1 and CDR2: MNHEY and SVGAGI. This CDR3 region has 15 residues. V lost 6 bases, J lost 1 base, and 6 bases stayed unmatched. CDR3 coding DNA: TGTGCCAGCAGAGTGGACAGGACCAGCAATCAGCCCCAGCATTTT. Its translation: CASRVDRTSNQPQHF.

The chain uses TRBV28 and TRBJ1-2; 9 nucleotides match TRBD1. The CDR3 is made up of 16 amino acids. V was pared by 1 base and J by 9 bases, with 12 bases of the junction left unmatched. The germline V gene has CDR1 MDHEN and CDR2 SYDVKM. CDR3: CASSLSYGTGLGSYTF. The CDR3 DNA sequence: TGTGCCAGCAGTTTATCATACGGGACAGGGTTGGGTAGCTACACCTTC.

The rearrangement links TRBV5-8 to TRBJ2-1; TRBD2 matches 8 bases. CDR3 length: 15 amino acids. Losses at the gene ends were 2 bases for V and 8 bases for J; bases not matched to a gene: 9. Germline values: CDR1 SGHTS, CDR2 YDEGEE. The CDR3 region is CASSLFGGALDEQFF. The CDR3 DNA is TGTGCCAGCAGCTTATTCGGGGGGGCGTTGGATGAGCAGTTCTTC.

This clone was counted between two and nine times. Other DNA sequences in this specimen translate into the identical CDR3. The chain joins TRBV5-1 to TRBJ2-2, with 8 bases lining up with TRBD2. With V trimmed by 0 bases and J by 3 bases, 1 base remained unmatched. The CDR3 loop spans 15 amino acids. CDR1 is SGHRS, CDR2 YFSETQ, per germline. For the CDR3, the DNA is TGCGCCAGCAGCTTGGGAGCGGGGGACACCGGGGAGCTGTTTTTT. Protein sequence: CASSLGAGDTGELFF.

This chain links TRBV4-1 with TRBJ2-1, with D possibly TRBD2 on 5 matching bases. This CDR3 is 18 amino acids long. The V end lost 0 bases, the J end lost 2 bases, and 17 bases lay between the germline ends. Looked up from germline, CDR1 is MGHRA and CDR2 is YSYEKL. CDR3 nucleotides: TGCGCCAGCAGCCAAGAACTTTCCAGCGGCCCTGCCTACAATGAGCAGTTCTTC. Residues: CASSQELSSGPAYNEQFF.

This chain joins TRBV7-9 and TRBJ1-4, with unresolved D. Between the trimmed V and J ends, which lost 8 bases and 4 bases, there was a span of 11 bases. Germline CDR1 and CDR2: SEHNR and FQNEAQ (reference sequence). CDR3 length: 13 residues. The DNA for the CDR3 is TGTGCCAGCCTAGGTACGGGTAATGAAAAACTGTTTTTT. Translated, it gives CASLGTGNEKLFF.

V gene TRBV7-9 combines with J gene TRBJ2-3; possibly TRBD2 for D (5 bases). The CDR3 is 15 amino acids. CDR1 is SEHNR, CDR2 FQNEAQ, per germline (reference sequence). V shed 3 bases and J shed 0 bases, with 10 bases lying between them. DNA of the CDR3: TGTGCCAGCAGCTTGGTACTAGGGAGCACAGATACGCAGTATTTT. It translates to CASSLVLGSTDTQYF.

This clone was seen just once. V is TRBV5-1 and J is TRBJ1-4; D not resolved. The ends were cut back, 0 bases at V and 0 bases at J, with 6 bases in the middle. The CDR3 runs to 15 residues. Looked up from germline, CDR1 is SGHRS and CDR2 is YFSETQ. CDR3 amino acids: CASSLAGTTNEKLFF. The DNA for the CDR3 is TGCGCCAGCAGCTTGGCCGGGACAACTAATGAAAAACTGTTTTTT.